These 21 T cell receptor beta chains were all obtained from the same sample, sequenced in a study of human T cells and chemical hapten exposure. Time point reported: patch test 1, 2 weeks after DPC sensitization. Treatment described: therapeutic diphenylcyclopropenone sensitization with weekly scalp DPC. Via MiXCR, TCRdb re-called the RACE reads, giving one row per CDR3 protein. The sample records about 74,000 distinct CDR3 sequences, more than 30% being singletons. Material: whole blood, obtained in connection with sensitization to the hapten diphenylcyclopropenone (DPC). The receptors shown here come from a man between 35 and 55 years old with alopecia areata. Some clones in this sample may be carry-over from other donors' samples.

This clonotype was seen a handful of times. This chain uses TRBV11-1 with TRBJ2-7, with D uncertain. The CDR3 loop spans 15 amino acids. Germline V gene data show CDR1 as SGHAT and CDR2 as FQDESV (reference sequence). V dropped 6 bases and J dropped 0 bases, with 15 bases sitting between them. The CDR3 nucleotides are TGTGCCAGCAGACCCTCCTATGCGGCCTCCTACGAGCAGTACTTC. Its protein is CASRPSYAASYEQYF.

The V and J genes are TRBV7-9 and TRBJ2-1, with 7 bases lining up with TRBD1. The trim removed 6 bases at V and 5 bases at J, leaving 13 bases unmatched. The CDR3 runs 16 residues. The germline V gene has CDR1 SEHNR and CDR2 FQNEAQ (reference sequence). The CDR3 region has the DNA TGTGCCAGCAGGCGAGCACAGGGGAACCCCCACAATGAGCAGTTCTTC. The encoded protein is CASRRAQGNPHNEQFF. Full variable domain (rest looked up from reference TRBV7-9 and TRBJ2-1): DTGVSQNPRHKITKRGQNVTFRCDPISEHNRLYWYRQTLGQGPEFLTYFQNEAQLEKSRLLSDRFSAERPKGSFSTLEIQRTEQGDSAMYLCASRRAQGNPHNEQFFGPGTRLTVL.

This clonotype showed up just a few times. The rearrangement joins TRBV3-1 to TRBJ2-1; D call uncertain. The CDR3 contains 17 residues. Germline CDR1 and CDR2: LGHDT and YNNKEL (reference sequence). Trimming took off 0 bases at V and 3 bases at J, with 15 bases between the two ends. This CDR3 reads CASSQELGGYLYNEQFF. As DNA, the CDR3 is TGTGCCAGCAGCCAAGAGTTGGGCGGATACCTCTACAATGAGCAGTTCTTC.

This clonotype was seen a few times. The CDR3 DNA sequence: TGTGCCAGCAGTTCCCAGGGTTCTGAGCAGTTCTTC. It specifies CASSSQGSEQFF. The V call is TRBV12-3 or TRBV12-4, the J call TRBJ2-1; perhaps TRBD1 as D (5 bases). The CDR3 length is 12 residues. V was trimmed by 4 bases and J by 9 bases, leaving 10 bases between them.

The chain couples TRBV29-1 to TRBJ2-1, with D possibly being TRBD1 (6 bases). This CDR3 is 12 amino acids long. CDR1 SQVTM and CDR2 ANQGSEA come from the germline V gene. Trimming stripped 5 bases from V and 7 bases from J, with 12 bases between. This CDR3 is CSVFWQGNEQFF. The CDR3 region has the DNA TGCAGCGTTTTCTGGCAGGGGAATGAGCAGTTCTTC.

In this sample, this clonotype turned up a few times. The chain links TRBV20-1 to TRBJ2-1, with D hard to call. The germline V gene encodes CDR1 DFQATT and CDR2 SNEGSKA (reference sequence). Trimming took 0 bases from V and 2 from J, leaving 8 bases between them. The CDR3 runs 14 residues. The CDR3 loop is CSAREGQAYNEQFF. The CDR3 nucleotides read TGCAGTGCTAGAGAAGGGCAAGCCTACAATGAGCAGTTCTTC.

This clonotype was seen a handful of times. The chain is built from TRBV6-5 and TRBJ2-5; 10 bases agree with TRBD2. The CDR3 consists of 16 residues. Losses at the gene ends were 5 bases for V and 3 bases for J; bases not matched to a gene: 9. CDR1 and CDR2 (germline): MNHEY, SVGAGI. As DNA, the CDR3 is TGTGCCAGCAGTCCCCGGACTAGCGGAAATAAAGAGACCCAGTACTTC. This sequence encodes CASSPRTSGNKETQYF.

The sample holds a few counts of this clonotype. DNA of the CDR3: TGCAGCGTTGAAGAATGGCGGGGACTAGCGGGAGGTACGAGCTCCTACGAGCAGTACTTC. Protein sequence: CSVEEWRGLAGGTSSYEQYF. The rearrangement joins TRBV29-1 to TRBJ2-7; 15 nucleotides agree with TRBD2. Germline values: CDR1 SQVTM, CDR2 ANQGSEA. The CDR3 totals 20 residues. The V and J ends lost 0 bases and 0 bases, in that order; junction bases with no gene match: 12.

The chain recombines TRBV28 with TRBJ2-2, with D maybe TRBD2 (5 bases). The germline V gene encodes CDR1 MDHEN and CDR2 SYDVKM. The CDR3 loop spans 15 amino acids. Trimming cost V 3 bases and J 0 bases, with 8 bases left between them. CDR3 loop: CASSFRGTNTGELFF. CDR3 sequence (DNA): TGTGCCAGCAGTTTTAGAGGGACGAACACCGGGGAGCTGTTTTTT.

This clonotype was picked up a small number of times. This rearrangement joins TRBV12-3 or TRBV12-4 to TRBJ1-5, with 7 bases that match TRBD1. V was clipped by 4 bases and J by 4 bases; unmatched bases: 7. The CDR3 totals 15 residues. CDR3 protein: CASSSRRGENQPQHF. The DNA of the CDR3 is TGTGCCAGCAGTTCCCGCAGGGGGGAAAATCAGCCCCAGCATTTT.

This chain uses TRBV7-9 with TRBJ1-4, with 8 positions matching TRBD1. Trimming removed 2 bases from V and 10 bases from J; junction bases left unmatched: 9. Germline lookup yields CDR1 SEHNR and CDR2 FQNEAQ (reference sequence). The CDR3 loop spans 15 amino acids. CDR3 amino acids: CASSLTSGGRIKLFF. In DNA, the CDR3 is TGTGCCAGCAGCTTAACGTCAGGGGGCCGGATAAAACTGTTTTTT. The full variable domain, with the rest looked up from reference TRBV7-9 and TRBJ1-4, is DTGVSQNPRHKITKRGQNVTFRCDPISEHNRLYWYRQTLGQGPEFLTYFQNEAQLEKSRLLSDRFSAERPKGSFSTLEIQRTEQGDSAMYLCASSLTSGGRIKLFFGSGTQLSVL.

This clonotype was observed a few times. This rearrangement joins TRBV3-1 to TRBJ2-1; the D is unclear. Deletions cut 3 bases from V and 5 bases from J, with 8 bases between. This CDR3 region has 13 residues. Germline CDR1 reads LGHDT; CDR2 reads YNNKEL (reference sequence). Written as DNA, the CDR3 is TGTGCCAGCAGCCAGAATTTAAACAATGAGCAGTTCTTC. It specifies CASSQNLNNEQFF.

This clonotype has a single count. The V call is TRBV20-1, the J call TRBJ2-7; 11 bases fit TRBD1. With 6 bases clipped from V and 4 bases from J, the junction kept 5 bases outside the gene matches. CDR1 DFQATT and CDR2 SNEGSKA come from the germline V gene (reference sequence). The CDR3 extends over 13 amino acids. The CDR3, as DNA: TGCAGTGCGGTGGGACAGGGGGGATACGAGCAGTACTTC. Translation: CSAVGQGGYEQYF.

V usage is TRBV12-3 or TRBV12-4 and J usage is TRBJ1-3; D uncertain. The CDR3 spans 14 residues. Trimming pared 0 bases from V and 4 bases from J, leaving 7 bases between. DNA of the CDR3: TGTGCCAGCAGTTTAGCAGGGATCGGAAACACCATATATTTT. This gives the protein CASSLAGIGNTIYF.

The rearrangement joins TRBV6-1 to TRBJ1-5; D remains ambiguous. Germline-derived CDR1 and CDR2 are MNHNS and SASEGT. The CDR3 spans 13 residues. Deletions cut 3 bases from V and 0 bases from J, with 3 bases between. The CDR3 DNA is TGTGCCAGCAGTGAGTATAGCAATCAGCCCCAGCATTTT. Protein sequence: CASSEYSNQPQHF.

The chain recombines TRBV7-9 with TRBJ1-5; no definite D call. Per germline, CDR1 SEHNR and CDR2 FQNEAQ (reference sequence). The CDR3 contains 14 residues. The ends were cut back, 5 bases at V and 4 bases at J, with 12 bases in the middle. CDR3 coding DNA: TGTGCCAGCAGCCTAGACACTCCTAATCAGCCCCAGCATTTT. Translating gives CASSLDTPNQPQHF. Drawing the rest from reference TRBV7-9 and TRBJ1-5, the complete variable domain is DTGVSQNPRHKITKRGQNVTFRCDPISEHNRLYWYRQTLGQGPEFLTYFQNEAQLEKSRLLSDRFSAERPKGSFSTLEIQRTEQGDSAMYLCASSLDTPNQPQHFGDGTRLSIL.

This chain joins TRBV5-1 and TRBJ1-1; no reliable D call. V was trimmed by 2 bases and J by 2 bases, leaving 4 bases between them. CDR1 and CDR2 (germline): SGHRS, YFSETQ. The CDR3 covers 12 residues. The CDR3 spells CASSFSNTEAFF. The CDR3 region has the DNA TGCGCCAGCAGCTTTAGTAACACTGAAGCTTTCTTT.

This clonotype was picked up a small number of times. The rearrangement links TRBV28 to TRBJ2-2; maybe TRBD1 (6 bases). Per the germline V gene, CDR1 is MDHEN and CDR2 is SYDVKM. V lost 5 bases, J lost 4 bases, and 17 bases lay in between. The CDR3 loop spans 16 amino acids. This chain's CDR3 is CASSVPTGLFTGELFF. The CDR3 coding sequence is TGTGCCAGCAGTGTCCCGACAGGTCTTTTCACCGGGGAGCTGTTTTTT.

In DNA, the CDR3 is TGTGCCAGCAGTCCCGGACAGGGTACCATATATTTT. It specifies CASSPGQGTIYF. V is TRBV28 and J is TRBJ1-3; 8 nucleotides line up with TRBD1. Per germline, CDR1 MDHEN and CDR2 SYDVKM. Germline trimming cut 5 bases from V and 10 bases from J; bases unmatched to any gene: 4. The CDR3 is 12 residues long.

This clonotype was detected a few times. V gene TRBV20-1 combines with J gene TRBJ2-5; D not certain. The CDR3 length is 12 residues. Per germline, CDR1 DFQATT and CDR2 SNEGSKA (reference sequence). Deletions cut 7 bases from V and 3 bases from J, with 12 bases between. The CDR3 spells CSVPVQKETQYF. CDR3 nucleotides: TGCAGTGTACCGGTCCAGAAAGAGACCCAGTACTTC.

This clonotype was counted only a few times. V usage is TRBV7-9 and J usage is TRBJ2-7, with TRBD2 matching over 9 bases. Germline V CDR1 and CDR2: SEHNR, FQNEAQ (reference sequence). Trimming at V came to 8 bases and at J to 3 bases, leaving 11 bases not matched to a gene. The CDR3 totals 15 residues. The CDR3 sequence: CASFPWPSGNYEQYF. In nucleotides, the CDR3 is TGTGCCAGCTTCCCTTGGCCTAGCGGGAACTACGAGCAGTACTTC.